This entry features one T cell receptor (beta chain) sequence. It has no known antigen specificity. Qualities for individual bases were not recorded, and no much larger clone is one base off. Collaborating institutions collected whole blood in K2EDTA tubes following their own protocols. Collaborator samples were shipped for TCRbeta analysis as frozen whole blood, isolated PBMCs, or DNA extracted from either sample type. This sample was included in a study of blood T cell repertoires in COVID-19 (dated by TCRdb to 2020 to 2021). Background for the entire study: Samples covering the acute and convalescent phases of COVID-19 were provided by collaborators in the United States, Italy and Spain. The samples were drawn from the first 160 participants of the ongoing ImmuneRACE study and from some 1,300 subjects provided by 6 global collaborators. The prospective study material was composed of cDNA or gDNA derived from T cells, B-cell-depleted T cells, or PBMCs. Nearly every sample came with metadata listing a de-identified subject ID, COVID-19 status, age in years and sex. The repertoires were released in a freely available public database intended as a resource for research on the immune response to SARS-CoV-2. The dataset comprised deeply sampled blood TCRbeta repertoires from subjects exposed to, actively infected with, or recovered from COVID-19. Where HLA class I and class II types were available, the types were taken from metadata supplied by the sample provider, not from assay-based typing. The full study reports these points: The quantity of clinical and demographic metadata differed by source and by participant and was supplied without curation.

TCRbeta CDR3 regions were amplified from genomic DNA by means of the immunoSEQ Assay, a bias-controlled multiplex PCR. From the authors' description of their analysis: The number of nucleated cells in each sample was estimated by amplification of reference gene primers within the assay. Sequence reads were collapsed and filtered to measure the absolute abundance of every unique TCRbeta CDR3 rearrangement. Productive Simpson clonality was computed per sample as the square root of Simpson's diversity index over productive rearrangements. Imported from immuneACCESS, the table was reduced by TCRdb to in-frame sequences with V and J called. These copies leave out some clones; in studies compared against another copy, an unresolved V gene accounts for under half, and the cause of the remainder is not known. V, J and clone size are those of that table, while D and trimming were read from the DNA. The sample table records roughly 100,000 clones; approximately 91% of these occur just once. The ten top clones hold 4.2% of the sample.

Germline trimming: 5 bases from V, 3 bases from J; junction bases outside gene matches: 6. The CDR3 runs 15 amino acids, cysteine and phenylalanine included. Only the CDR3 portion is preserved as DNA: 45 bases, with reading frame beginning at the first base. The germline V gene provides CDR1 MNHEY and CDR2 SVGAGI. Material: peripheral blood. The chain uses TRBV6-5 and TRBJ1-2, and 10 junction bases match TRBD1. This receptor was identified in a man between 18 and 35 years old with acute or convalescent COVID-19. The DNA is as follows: TGTGCCAGCAGTCGCGGACAGGGGGGGTACTATGGCTACACCTTC. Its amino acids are CASSRGQGGYYGYTF.